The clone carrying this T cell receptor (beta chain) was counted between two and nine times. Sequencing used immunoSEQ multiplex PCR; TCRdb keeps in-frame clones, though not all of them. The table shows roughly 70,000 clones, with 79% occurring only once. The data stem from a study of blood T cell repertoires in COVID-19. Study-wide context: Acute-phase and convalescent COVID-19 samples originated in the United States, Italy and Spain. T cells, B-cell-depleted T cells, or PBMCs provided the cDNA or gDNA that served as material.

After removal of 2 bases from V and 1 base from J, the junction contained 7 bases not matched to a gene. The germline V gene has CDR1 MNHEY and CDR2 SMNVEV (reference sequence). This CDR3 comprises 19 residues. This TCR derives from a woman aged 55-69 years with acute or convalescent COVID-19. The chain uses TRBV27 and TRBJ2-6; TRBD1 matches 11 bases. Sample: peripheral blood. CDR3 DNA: TGTGCCAGCAGTTTACGGGGACAGGGGGTACTTTCTGGGGCCAACGTCCTGACTTTC. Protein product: CASSLRGQGVLSGANVLTF. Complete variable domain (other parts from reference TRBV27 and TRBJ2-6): EAQVTQNPRYLITVTGKKLTVTCSQNMNHEYMSWYRQDPGLGLRQIYYSMNVEVTDKGDVPEGYKVSRKEKRNFPLILESPSPNQTSLYFCASSLRGQGVLSGANVLTFGAGSRLTVL.